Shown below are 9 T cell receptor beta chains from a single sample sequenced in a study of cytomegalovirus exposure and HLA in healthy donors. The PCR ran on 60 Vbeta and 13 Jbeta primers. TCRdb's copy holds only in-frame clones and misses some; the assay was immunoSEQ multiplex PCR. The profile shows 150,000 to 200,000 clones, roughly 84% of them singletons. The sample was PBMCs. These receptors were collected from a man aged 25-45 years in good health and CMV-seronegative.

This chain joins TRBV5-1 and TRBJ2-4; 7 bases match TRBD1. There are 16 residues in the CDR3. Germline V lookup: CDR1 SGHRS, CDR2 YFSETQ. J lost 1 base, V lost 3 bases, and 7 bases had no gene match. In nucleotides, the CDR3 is TGCGCCAGCAGCTCCGACAGGGTGGGGGCCAAAAACATTCAGTACTTC. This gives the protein CASSSDRVGAKNIQYF.

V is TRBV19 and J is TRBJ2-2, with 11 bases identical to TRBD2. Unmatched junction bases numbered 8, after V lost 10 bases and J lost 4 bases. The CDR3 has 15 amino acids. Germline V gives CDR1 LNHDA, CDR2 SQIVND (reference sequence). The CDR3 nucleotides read TGTGCCACACAACCTAGCGGGAGGATCACCGGGGAGCTGTTTTTT. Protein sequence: CATQPSGRITGELFF.

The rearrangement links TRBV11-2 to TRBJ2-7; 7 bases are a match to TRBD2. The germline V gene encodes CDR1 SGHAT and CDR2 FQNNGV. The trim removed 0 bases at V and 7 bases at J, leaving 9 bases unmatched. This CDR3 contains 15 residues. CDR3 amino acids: CASSLEGGTAGEQYF. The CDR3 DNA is TGTGCCAGCAGCTTAGAGGGGGGGACCGCCGGGGAGCAGTACTTC.

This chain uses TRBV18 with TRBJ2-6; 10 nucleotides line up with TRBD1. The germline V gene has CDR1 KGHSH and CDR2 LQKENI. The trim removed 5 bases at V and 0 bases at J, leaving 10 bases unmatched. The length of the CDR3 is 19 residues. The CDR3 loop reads CASSAVGQGLHSGANVLTF. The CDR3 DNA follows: TGTGCCAGCTCAGCCGTGGGACAGGGGTTACACTCTGGGGCCAACGTCCTGACTTTC.

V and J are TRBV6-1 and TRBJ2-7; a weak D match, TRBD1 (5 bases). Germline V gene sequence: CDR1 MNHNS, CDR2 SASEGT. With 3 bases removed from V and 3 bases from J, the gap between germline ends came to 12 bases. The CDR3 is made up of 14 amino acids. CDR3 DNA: TGTGCCAGCAGTGAGGGGCCGCTGATCTACGAGCAGTACTTC. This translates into CASSEGPLIYEQYF.

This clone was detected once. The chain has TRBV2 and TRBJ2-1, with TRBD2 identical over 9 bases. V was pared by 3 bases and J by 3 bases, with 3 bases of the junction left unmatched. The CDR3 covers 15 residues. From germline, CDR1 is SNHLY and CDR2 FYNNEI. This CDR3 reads CASSEGLAGYNEQFF. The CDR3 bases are TGTGCCAGCAGTGAGGGACTAGCTGGCTACAATGAGCAGTTCTTC.

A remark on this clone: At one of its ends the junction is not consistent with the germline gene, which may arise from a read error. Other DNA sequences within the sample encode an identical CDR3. CDR3 DNA sequence: TGTGCCAGTAGATCTGGGCAGCCCAGGAATCAACCCCAGCATTTT. Translating it yields CASRSGQPRNQPQHF. The chain has TRBV19 and TRBJ1-5; D is ambiguous. In germline, CDR1 is LNHDA, CDR2 SQIVND (reference sequence). The CDR3 spans 15 residues. The whole variable domain, remainder taken from reference TRBV19 and TRBJ1-5, is DGGITQSPKYLFRKEGQNVTLSCEQNLNHDAMYWYRQDPGQGLRLIYYSQIVNDFQKGDIAEGYSVSREKKESFPLTVTSAQKNPTAFYLCASRSGQPRNQPQHFGDGTRLSIL.

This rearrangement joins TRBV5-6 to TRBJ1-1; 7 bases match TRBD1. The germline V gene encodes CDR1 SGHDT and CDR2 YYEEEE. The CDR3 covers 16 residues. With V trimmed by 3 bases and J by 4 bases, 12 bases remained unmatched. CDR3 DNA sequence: TGTGCCAGCAGCTGGGGGACTTACAGGGGTGGCACTGAAGCTTTCTTT. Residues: CASSWGTYRGGTEAFF. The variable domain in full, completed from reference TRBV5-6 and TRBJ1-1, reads DAGVTQSPTHLIKTRGQQVTLRCSPKSGHDTVSWYQQALGQGPQFIFQYYEEEERQRGNFPDRFSGHQFPNYSSELNVNALLLGDSALYLCASSWGTYRGGTEAFFGQGTRLTVV.

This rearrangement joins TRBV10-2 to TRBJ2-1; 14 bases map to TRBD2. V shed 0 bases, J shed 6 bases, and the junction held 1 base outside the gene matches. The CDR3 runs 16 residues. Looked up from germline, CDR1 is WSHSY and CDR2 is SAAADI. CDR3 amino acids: CASSESGTSGSNEQFF. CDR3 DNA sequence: TGCGCCAGCAGTGAGTCGGGGACTAGCGGGAGCAATGAGCAGTTCTTC.